This passage covers 24 T cell receptor beta chains from one sample sequenced in a study of beta chain features in type 1 diabetes. What was sequenced were expressed TCRB transcripts, since all of the isolated RNA had been reverse transcribed. The repertoire was sequenced with immunoSEQ multiplex PCR; TCRdb's copy has only in-frame clones and lacks some. Here the sample spans 200,000 to 250,000 clones, 27% being singletons. The sequencing sample was made of central memory CD4+ T cells from blood. The source of these receptors is a man aged 25 to 40 in good health.

By share, this clone counts as medium-sized. The V call is TRBV7-9, the J call TRBJ2-1, with D perhaps TRBD2 (6 bases). Looked up from germline, CDR1 is SEHNR and CDR2 is FQNEAQ (reference sequence). Trimming pared 5 bases from V and 9 bases from J, leaving 14 bases between. The CDR3 runs 13 residues. The CDR3 nucleotides are TGTGCCAGCAGCCTCGGGGCGGGGCTTGAGCAGTTCTTC. Translating it yields CASSLGAGLEQFF.

The rearrangement joins TRBV6-1 to TRBJ2-1, with 10 nucleotides matching TRBD2. The CDR3 contains 14 residues. The ends lost 7 bases at V and 10 bases at J; junction bases unmatched: 10. In germline, CDR1 is MNHNS, CDR2 SASEGT. The chain's CDR3 is CASNLGLAEAEQFF. The DNA for the CDR3 is TGTGCCAGCAATCTCGGACTAGCGGAAGCAGAGCAGTTCTTC.

This clone was seen only a few times. V is TRBV6-6 and J is TRBJ2-5; TRBD1 matches 9 bases. CDR1 MNHNY and CDR2 SVGAGI come from the germline V gene (reference sequence). The length of the CDR3 is 14 residues. J lost 2 bases, V lost 6 bases, and 4 bases had no gene match. The CDR3 loop reads CASRTQGAQETQYF. The CDR3 DNA follows: TGTGCCAGCAGAACACAGGGGGCTCAAGAGACCCAGTACTTC.

Only a few counts were recorded for this clone. J is TRBJ2-7 and V is TRBV19, with 10 bases matching TRBD1. This CDR3 region has 15 residues. Germline CDR1 is LNHDA and CDR2 is SQIVND (reference sequence). V dropped 8 bases and J dropped 5; count of bases not matched to a gene: 12. The DNA of the CDR3 is TGTGCCAGTCCCCCGGGACAGGGGTCTATGAACGAGCAGTACTTC. As protein: CASPPGQGSMNEQYF.

This clone was seen a few times. The J gene is TRBJ2-1, the V gene TRBV15; 9 bases are shared with TRBD1. The CDR3 runs 16 residues. Unmatched junction bases numbered 9, after V lost 5 bases and J lost 4 bases. The germline V gene encodes CDR1 LNHNV and CDR2 YYDKDF (reference sequence). The CDR3, as DNA: TGTGCCACCAGCCCTTCCGGACAGGGGAATTACAATGAGCAGTTCTTC. Encoded protein: CATSPSGQGNYNEQFF. The whole variable domain, remainder taken from reference TRBV15 and TRBJ2-1, is DAMVIQNPRYQVTQFGKPVTLSCSQTLNHNVMYWYQQKSSQAPKLLFHYYDKDFNNEADTPDNFQSRRPNTSFCFLDIRSPGLGDTAMYLCATSPSGQGNYNEQFFGPGTRLTVL.

J is TRBJ2-2 and V is TRBV19, with D hard to call. Trimming cost V 8 bases and J 5 bases, with 9 bases left between them. The CDR3 consists of 12 residues. Per the germline V gene, CDR1 is LNHDA and CDR2 is SQIVND (reference sequence). The CDR3 sequence is CASDKGTGELFF. CDR3 DNA: TGTGCCAGTGACAAAGGGACCGGGGAGCTGTTTTTT.

This clone has more than one count but fewer than ten. Other DNA sequences in this sample translate to the same CDR3. This chain connects TRBV30 to TRBJ1-5; D gene unclear. This CDR3 comprises 13 residues. Per germline, CDR1 GTSNPN and CDR2 SVGIG (reference sequence). V lost 1 base to trimming and J lost 1 base, with 5 bases between them. CDR3 in amino acids: CAWSESSNQPQHF. The DNA of the CDR3 is TGTGCCTGGAGTGAATCCAGCAATCAGCCCCAGCATTTT.

V is TRBV19 and J is TRBJ2-2; no reliable D call. Germline lookup yields CDR1 LNHDA and CDR2 SQIVND (reference sequence). Trimming took 6 bases from V and 2 from J, leaving 10 bases between them. This CDR3 is 14 amino acids long. This CDR3 is CASRRLVNTGELFF. CDR3 nucleotides: TGTGCCAGTAGGAGATTGGTTAACACCGGGGAGCTGTTTTTT.

The chain has TRBV6-4 and TRBJ2-7; 8 nucleotides align to TRBD1. The CDR3 totals 15 residues. Germline CDR1 MRHNA, CDR2 SNTAGT. V lost 3 bases to trimming and J lost 3 bases; unmatched junction nucleotides: 7. CDR3 amino acids: CASSELRGRLYEQYF. The CDR3 DNA follows: TGTGCCAGCAGTGAACTCAGGGGGCGTCTCTACGAGCAGTACTTC.

This clone came up a few times. This chain uses TRBV30 with TRBJ2-4; 8 bases map to TRBD1. Germline CDR1 and CDR2: GTSNPN and SVGIG (reference sequence). V was clipped by 4 bases and J by 3 bases; unmatched bases: 11. The CDR3 loop spans 16 amino acids. The CDR3 nucleotides read TGTGCCTGGACTCCGGGACAGGTTTTTGGCAAAAACATTCAGTACTTC. It yields the protein CAWTPGQVFGKNIQYF.

This clone appeared once. This CDR3 is CASSTLAAHYNEQFF. In nucleotides, the CDR3 is TGTGCCAGCAGCACACTAGCGGCACACTACAATGAGCAGTTCTTC. The chain employs TRBV7-2 and TRBJ2-1; 8 nucleotides align to TRBD2. V lost 5 bases and J lost 3; bases outside the gene matches: 6. In germline, CDR1 is SGHTA, CDR2 FQGNSA. This CDR3 is built from 15 residues.

Comment on this clone: This sample also contains other DNA sequences that code for the same CDR3. The chain joins TRBV7-9 to TRBJ2-3; 9 bases are a match to TRBD2. In germline, CDR1 is SEHNR, CDR2 FQNEAQ (reference sequence). This CDR3 comprises 15 residues. V shed 3 bases, J shed 3 bases, and the junction held 4 bases outside the gene matches. For the CDR3, the DNA is TGTGCCAGCAGCTTGGGTAGCGGGGGAACAGATACGCAGTATTTT. Protein: CASSLGSGGTDTQYF.

The CDR3: CASGTSGSQQETQYF. DNA of the CDR3: TGTGCCAGCGGGACTAGCGGGAGTCAACAAGAGACCCAGTACTTC. The chain carries TRBV2 and TRBJ2-5; 14 positions agree with TRBD2. This CDR3 comprises 15 residues. The V segment lost 8 bases and the J segment 2 bases; nucleotides outside the gene matches: 4. The V gene's germline CDR1 is SNHLY and CDR2 FYNNEI.

This clone came up a few times. This chain links TRBV29-1 with TRBJ2-5, with D possibly TRBD2 on 6 matching bases. V was trimmed by 7 bases and J by 5 bases, leaving 14 bases between them. Germline V gene sequence: CDR1 SQVTM, CDR2 ANQGSEA. CDR3 length: 12 amino acids. The CDR3 DNA reads as TGCAGCGATGTAATCGGAGGGGAGACCCAGTACTTC. Encoded protein: CSDVIGGETQYF.

The chain combines TRBV10-2 with TRBJ1-5, with D uncertain. The CDR3 extends over 13 amino acids. The V gene's germline CDR1 is WSHSY and CDR2 SAAADI. Between the trimmed V and J ends, which lost 2 bases and 7 bases, there was a span of 9 bases. CDR3 loop: CASSEVRNQPQHF. As DNA, the CDR3 is TGCGCCAGCAGTGAGGTAAGGAACCAGCCCCAGCATTTT.

This clone was counted between two and nine times. This chain links TRBV7-9 with TRBJ1-1; TRBD1 might be the D (5 bases). Trimming shortened V by 4 bases and J by 7 bases, and 10 bases separated the two germline ends. Per germline, CDR1 SEHNR and CDR2 FQNEAQ (reference sequence). The CDR3 loop spans 12 amino acids. The CDR3 region has the DNA TGTGCCAGCAGCTCGGGACGGAATGAAGCTTTCTTT. As protein: CASSSGRNEAFF.

The chain links TRBV2 to TRBJ2-5; D is unresolved. In germline, CDR1 is SNHLY, CDR2 FYNNEI. The CDR3 covers 15 residues. Trimming cost V 1 base and J 1 base, with 10 bases left between them. CDR3 sequence reads: CASSEGGRVQETQYF. The CDR3 DNA reads TGTGCCAGCAGTGAAGGGGGAAGGGTCCAAGAGACCCAGTACTTC. The complete variable domain, with remaining parts taken from reference TRBV2 and TRBJ2-5, reads EPEVTQTPSHQVTQMGQEVILRCVPISNHLYFYWYRQILGQKVEFLVSFYNNEISEKSEIFDDQFSVERPDGSNFTLKIRSTKLEDSAMYFCASSEGGRVQETQYFGPGTRLLVL.

This chain joins TRBV7-6 and TRBJ2-5; maybe TRBD1 (6 bases). The CDR3 is 14 amino acids. Germline assignment: CDR1 SGHVS and CDR2 FNYEAQ. The germline V and J ends were trimmed by 1 base and 5 bases, with 11 bases remaining between them. As DNA, the CDR3 is TGTGCCAGCAGCTTAGTGGGGGCGCGGGAGACCCAGTACTTC. Its protein product is CASSLVGARETQYF.

The CDR3, as DNA: TGTGCCAGCAGCAAGACAGGCACGAACACTGAAGCTTTCTTT. It encodes CASSKTGTNTEAFF. This chain connects TRBV6-5 to TRBJ1-1, with a tentative D call TRBD1 (6 bases). V dropped 6 bases and J dropped 1 base, with 12 bases sitting between them. This CDR3 has 14 amino acids. CDR1 MNHEY and CDR2 SVGAGI come from the germline V gene.

This chain connects TRBV23-1 to TRBJ2-3, with 9 bases identical to TRBD2. TRBV23-1 is placed among ORFs of uncertain function. This CDR3 comprises 18 residues. V was pared by 0 bases and J by 5 bases, with 12 bases of the junction left unmatched. CDR3 protein: CASSQSRGASGVGDTQYF. The DNA of the CDR3 is TGCGCCAGCAGTCAATCAAGGGGGGCTAGCGGGGTTGGAGATACGCAGTATTTT.

This clone has a handful of counts. The genes are TRBV6-1 and TRBJ2-5, with TRBD1 identical over 7 bases. Germline values: CDR1 MNHNS, CDR2 SASEGT. The junction had 10 bases not matched to a gene; V was cut back by 4 bases and J by 5 bases. The CDR3 is made up of 15 amino acids. CDR3 nucleotide sequence: TGTGCCAGCAGTGGCCGACAGGGTTGGGAGGAGACCCAGTACTTC. Its translation is CASSGRQGWEETQYF.

The gene calls are TRBV29-1 and TRBJ2-3; D is undetermined. The V end was cut by 1 base, the J end by 6 bases, with 8 bases between. This CDR3 is 12 amino acids long. Germline V gene lookup returns CDR1 SQVTM and CDR2 ANQGSEA. For the CDR3, the DNA is TGCAGCGTTGAAGCCAGCAGCGATACGCAGTATTTT. Its protein product is CSVEASSDTQYF.

This clone was detected only a few times. The gene calls are TRBV30 and TRBJ2-3, with TRBD1 matching over 7 bases. After removal of 2 bases from V and 4 bases from J, the junction contained 3 bases not matched to a gene. This CDR3 is built from 13 residues. The V gene's germline CDR1 is GTSNPN and CDR2 SVGIG (reference sequence). The CDR3 DNA reads TGTGCCTGGAGTCCGACAGGGCCAGATACGCAGTATTTT. Protein product: CAWSPTGPDTQYF. Looking up the rest from reference TRBV30 and TRBJ2-3 gives the full variable domain: SQTIHQWPATLVQPVGSPLSLECTVEGTSNPNLYWYRQAAGRGLQLLFYSVGIGQISSEVPQNLSASRPQDRQFILSSKKLLLSDSGFYLCAWSPTGPDTQYFGPGTRLTVL.

The V gene is TRBV7-6, the J gene TRBJ1-1; tentative D call: TRBD1 (6 bases). The germline V and J ends were trimmed by 5 bases and 11 bases, with 18 bases remaining between them. CDR3 length: 13 residues. Germline V lookup: CDR1 SGHVS, CDR2 FNYEAQ. CDR3 amino acids: CASSRRGGARAFF. The CDR3 DNA follows: TGTGCCAGCAGCCGCCGGGGGGGGGCGCGGGCTTTCTTT.